Listed below are T cell receptor beta chains from one sample, sequenced in a study of radiation and T cells in renal cell carcinoma. Profiling relied on immunoSEQ multiplex PCR, and the TCRdb table lists in-frame clones only, not all of them. Counted here are roughly 140,000 clones, approximately 90% occurring once; the ten biggest clones make up 13%. The specimen was blood, collected from a patient whose treatment included radiotherapy and nephrectomy. The receptor set was obtained from a woman aged 45-60 years with renal cell carcinoma. CDR3s include the opening cysteine and the closing phenylalanine or tryptophan. D genes are given only for firm matches. Clone size is stated in some rows and not others, as once, few, many or a class when expanded.

D | J | V | size | DNA | CDR3
NA | TRBJ1-4 | TRBV13 | NA | TGTGCCAGCGGGGGGACTAATGAAAAACTGTTTTTT | CASGGTNEKLFF
NA | TRBJ1-1 | TRBV18 | NA | TGTGCCAGCTCACCTTTTCCGGGGTTTTACACTGAAGCTTTCTTT | CASSPFPGFYTEAFF
TRBD2 | TRBJ2-7 | TRBV9 | NA | TGTGCCAGCAGCCCCTGGTGGGGAGGGGAGGGAGACGAGCAGTACTTC | CASSPWWGGEGDEQYF
NA | TRBJ2-1 | TRBV5-1 | NA | TGCGCCAGCAGCTCGAATACCGGGACTCGACTAAATGAGCAGTTCTTC | CASSSNTGTRLNEQFF
NA | TRBJ1-1 | TRBV19 | NA | TGTGCCAGTGGATCACAGGGAGTGAGGACTGAAGCTTTCTTT | CASGSQGVRTEAFF
NA | TRBJ2-1 | TRBV5-5 | once | TGTGCCAGCGTCCAGACCCCTCCGGATGAGCAGTTCTTC | CASVQTPPDEQFF
TRBD2 | TRBJ2-4 | TRBV4-2 | once | TGTGCCAGCAGCCAAGAGGGACTAGCGGGGGAGCTAGCCAAAAACATTCAGTACTTC | CASSQEGLAGELAKNIQYF
NA | TRBJ1-5 | TRBV5-6 | NA | TGTGCCAGCAGCTTCGGGCCCTCGAGGGCCCTAAATCAGCCCCAGCATTTT | CASSFGPSRALNQPQHF
NA | TRBJ1-5 | TRBV7-2 | NA | TGTGCCAGCAGCTTATACTTACAGGGACGAAGCAATCAGCCCCAGCATTTT | CASSLYLQGRSNQPQHF
TRBD2 | TRBJ2-3 | TRBV6-6 | NA | TGTGCCAGCAGTTTACTAGCGGCTAGAACAGATACGCAGTATTTT | CASSLLAARTDTQYF
NA | TRBJ2-2 | TRBV9 | NA | TGTGCCAGCAGCGTAGAAACCGGGGAGCTGTTTTTT | CASSVETGELFF
NA | TRBJ2-7 | TRBV30 | NA | TGTGCCTGGAGTGTCCGGGTGCCCTACGAGCAGTACTTC | CAWSVRVPYEQYF
TRBD1 | TRBJ2-1 | TRBV7-9 | NA | TGTGCCAGCAGCTCGACACAGGGGGCAAAGTTTGAGCAGTTCTTC | CASSSTQGAKFEQFF
NA | TRBJ1-2 | TRBV29-1 | NA | TGCAGCGTTGTAATAGAGACAGGAGGGTATGGCTACACCTTC | CSVVIETGGYGYTF
NA | TRBJ1-5 | TRBV4-1 | NA | TGCGCCAGCAGCCACAACGAACTACAGGGTGGTAGCAATCAGCCCCAGCATTTT | CASSHNELQGGSNQPQHF